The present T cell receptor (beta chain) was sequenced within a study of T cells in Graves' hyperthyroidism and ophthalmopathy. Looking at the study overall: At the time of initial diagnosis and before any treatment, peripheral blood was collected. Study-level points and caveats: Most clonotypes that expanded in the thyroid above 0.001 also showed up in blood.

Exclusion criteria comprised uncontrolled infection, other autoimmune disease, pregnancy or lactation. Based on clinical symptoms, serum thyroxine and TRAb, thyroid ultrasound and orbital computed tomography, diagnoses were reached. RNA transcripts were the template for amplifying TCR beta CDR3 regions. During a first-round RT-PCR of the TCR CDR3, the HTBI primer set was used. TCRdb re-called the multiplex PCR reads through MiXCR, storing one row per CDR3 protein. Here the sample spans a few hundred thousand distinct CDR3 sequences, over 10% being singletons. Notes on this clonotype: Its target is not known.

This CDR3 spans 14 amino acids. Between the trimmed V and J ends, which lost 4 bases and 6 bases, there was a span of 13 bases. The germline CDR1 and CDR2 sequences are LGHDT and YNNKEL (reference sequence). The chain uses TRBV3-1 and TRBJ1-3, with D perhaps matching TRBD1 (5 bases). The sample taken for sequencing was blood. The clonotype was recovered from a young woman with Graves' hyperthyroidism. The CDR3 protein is CASSRGTWENTIYF. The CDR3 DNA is TGTGCCAGCAGCCGTGGGACTTGGGAAAACACCATATATTTT.